A single T cell receptor (beta chain) is shown here with its context. Random-hexamer reverse transcription was applied to about 0.5 to 1 ug RNA. In TCRdb, the immunoSEQ multiplex PCR reads were re-called with MiXCR into one record per CDR3 protein. The data contain about 250,000 distinct CDR3 sequences, just over 90% of them singletons. This CDR3 has 12 amino acids. The germline V gene has CDR1 SGHAT and CDR2 FQDESV (reference sequence). V lost 5 bases to trimming and J lost 11 bases, with 15 bases between them. The data originate from a study of CD8 T cells in Susac syndrome. The clonotype originates from a human donor with multiple sclerosis. Material for sequencing was CD4+ T cells from PBMCs. The chain uses TRBV11-1 and TRBJ1-1, with D unclear. The CDR3: CASSPETGVAFF. CDR3 DNA: TGTGCCAGCAGCCCAGAGACCGGAGTGGCTTTCTTT.